This T cell receptor (beta chain) was identified in a study of identical twins. Study-wide results and caveats: Out-of-frame alpha sequences common to twins exhibited a surplus of low generation probability.

Comments on this clonotype: Its target is not known.

The donor group consisted entirely of healthy Caucasians. The CDR3 spans 16 residues. V dropped 1 base and J dropped 6; count of bases not matched to a gene: 4. The V gene's germline CDR1 is LGHDT and CDR2 YNNKEL (reference sequence). TCRdb analysed the 5' RACE reads with MiXCR anew, one entry per CDR3 protein. This table holds approximately 230,000 distinct CDR3 sequences, 11% to 15% found once. The V gene is TRBV3-1, the J gene TRBJ2-4; 12 bases map to TRBD2. The TCR originated in a woman aged 18-29 years in good health. Sequenced material: memory (CD45RO+) T cells sorted from blood. CDR3 protein: CASSQGLAGVGNIQYF. The CDR3 region has the DNA TGTGCCAGCAGCCAAGGACTAGCGGGAGTCGGAAACATTCAGTACTTC. Full variable domain (remainder filled in from reference TRBV3-1 and TRBJ2-4): DTAVSQTPKYLVTQMGNDKSIKCEQNLGHDTMYWYKQDSKKFLKIMFSYNNKELIINETVPNRFSPKSPDKAHLNLHINSLELGDSAVYFCASSQGLAGVGNIQYFGAGTRLSVL.